This TCR beta chain was captured in a study of T cells expressing NK-cell markers. TCRdb reanalyzed the 5' RACE reads and collapses them to one entry per CDR3 protein, without DNA. The listing records 550,000 or so distinct CDR3 sequences. The CDR3 consists of 15 residues. Germline V gene lookup returns CDR1 SQVTM and CDR2 ANQGSEA. V gene TRBV29-1 combines with J gene TRBJ1-5; checking the TCRdb D call of TRBD1 is not possible without DNA. Sequenced material: blood T cells: a sorted CD56 or NKG2C T cell subset, CD4+ or CD8+ T cells, or bulk PBMC T cells (not recorded which). This TCR was recovered from a man aged 18 to 30 in good health. CDR3 protein: CSASRGPLSNQPQHF.